This TCR beta chain is from a study of CD8+ T cells in alopecia areata. Both CD4+ and CD8+ T cells were separated by sorting PBMCs. Germline V gene data show CDR1 as SGHRS and CDR2 as YFSETQ. V gave up 1 base and J gave up 4 bases; unmatched junction bases: 12. The CDR3 is 18 amino acids. Following extraction, RNA underwent reverse transcription to cDNA, which served as the sequencing template. TCRdb keeps only in-frame clones here, not all; method: immunoSEQ multiplex PCR. Here the sample spans some 30,000 clones, about two thirds being singletons. The clonotype was recovered from a human donor with alopecia areata. The rearrangement joins TRBV5-1 to TRBJ2-1; 9 nucleotides align to TRBD1. The sequenced material came from NKG2D-high CD8+ T cells sorted from blood. CDR3 amino acids: CASSLFSFGTGIYNEQFF. CDR3 sequence (DNA): TGCGCCAGCAGCTTGTTTTCGTTTGGGACAGGGATATACAATGAGCAGTTCTTC.